This TCR beta chain was retrieved from a study of blood T cell repertoires in COVID-19. Background on the study: T cells, B-cell-depleted T cells, or PBMCs supplied cDNA or gDNA.

Between the trimmed V and J ends, which lost 0 bases and 0 bases, there was a span of 11 bases. Germline assignment: CDR1 LGHNA and CDR2 YSLEER. CDR3 length equals 16 residues. In the authors' methods: Quantification of nucleated cells was approximated via reference gene primer amplification. The protocol was immunoSEQ multiplex PCR, while the TCRdb copy is restricted to in-frame clones and leaves out a portion. V, J and clone size are those of that table, while D and trimming were read from the DNA. The sample carries 150,000 to 200,000 clones, approximately 75% recorded once. This TCR was sampled from a human donor in a cohort sampled during active COVID-19. Sample: peripheral blood. This rearrangement joins TRBV4-3 to TRBJ1-2; no firm D call. CDR3 residues: CASSQDGQAPNYGYTF. The CDR3 nucleotides are TGCGCCAGCAGCCAAGATGGGCAGGCACCTAACTATGGCTACACCTTC.